These 9 T cell receptor beta chains originate from one sample sequenced in a study of control samples from healthy donors and cancer patients. TCRdb's table, derived via immunoSEQ multiplex PCR, lists solely in-frame clones and lacks some. The sample has 100,000 to 150,000 clones, 85% to 90% seen once. Sequenced input: blood. These TCRs come from a man aged 25 to 40 in good health.

V and J are TRBV9 and TRBJ1-1; tentatively, D is TRBD1 (6 bases). The V end was cut by 5 bases, the J end by 7 bases, with 12 bases between. This CDR3 is built from 12 residues. CDR1 is SGDLS, CDR2 YYNGEE, per germline. The CDR3 is CASSLTGSEAFF. Here the CDR3 DNA reads TGTGCCAGCAGTCTTACAGGGAGTGAAGCTTTCTTT.

V and J are TRBV18 and TRBJ1-1, with D perhaps TRBD1 (5 bases). The germline V gene encodes CDR1 KGHSH and CDR2 LQKENI. This CDR3 region has 17 residues. V was shortened by 3 bases and J by 0 bases, with 17 bases between the two germline ends. The CDR3 DNA reads TGTGCCAGCTCACCTCCAACAGGAGCGTTAATGAACACTGAAGCTTTCTTT. Translating gives CASSPPTGALMNTEAFF.

The chain couples TRBV3-1 (or the pseudogene TRBV3-2) to TRBJ1-4; a possible D gene is TRBD1 (5 bases). The germline V gene has CDR1 LGHDT and CDR2 YNNKEL (reference sequence). The CDR3 has 15 amino acids. V dropped 3 bases and J dropped 8 bases, with 16 bases sitting between them. The CDR3 DNA is TGTGCCAGCAGCCACAGTTACGGGACGGTCGAAAAACTGTTTTTT. Its translation is CASSHSYGTVEKLFF.

The chain combines TRBV5-1 with TRBJ2-5, with D unclear. Trimming removed 0 bases at V and 4 bases at J, with 7 bases between. Per germline, CDR1 SGHRS and CDR2 YFSETQ. The CDR3 totals 13 residues. This CDR3 is CASSLEGTETQYF. CDR3 DNA: TGCGCCAGCAGCTTGGAGGGAACAGAGACCCAGTACTTC.

The chain recombines TRBV19 with TRBJ1-2; D is perhaps TRBD1 (5 bases). The CDR3 loop spans 14 amino acids. Germline V gene lookup returns CDR1 LNHDA and CDR2 SQIVND (reference sequence). Trimming stripped 5 bases from V and 2 bases from J, with 12 bases between. CDR3: CASSLGAGNYGYTF. DNA for the CDR3: TGTGCCAGTAGTCTCGGGGCGGGGAACTATGGCTACACCTTC.

The V call is TRBV6-5, the J call TRBJ1-5, with no clear D. Trimming pared 8 bases from V and 7 bases from J, leaving 18 bases between. CDR1 is MNHEY and CDR2 is SVGAGI in the germline V gene. The length of the CDR3 is 14 residues. This chain's CDR3 is CASSDEFLGQPQHF. The CDR3 DNA follows: TGTGCCAGCTCTGACGAGTTCCTTGGACAGCCCCAGCATTTT.

A few counts support this clone. The chain couples TRBV29-1 to TRBJ2-5; no firm D call. Trimming cost V 2 bases and J 10 bases, with 11 bases left between them. Germline V gene sequence: CDR1 SQVTM, CDR2 ANQGSEA. The length of the CDR3 is 11 residues. Here the CDR3 reads CSVELATHQYF. The CDR3 DNA follows: TGCAGCGTTGAACTCGCCACCCACCAGTACTTC.

This clone was seen only a few times. In DNA form, the CDR3 reads TGTGCCAGCAGCTCTTACAGCGGGCCGGGTTCACCCCTCCACTTT. Protein sequence: CASSSYSGPGSPLHF. The V call is TRBV13, the J call TRBJ1-6; D gene unclear. V lost 4 bases to trimming and J lost 9 bases, with 16 bases between them. Germline V CDR1 and CDR2: PRHDT, FYEKMQ (reference sequence). The CDR3 runs 15 residues. The full variable domain, with the rest looked up from reference TRBV13 and TRBJ1-6, is AAGVIQSPRHLIKEKRETATLKCYPIPRHDTVYWYQQGPGQDPQFLISFYEKMQSDKGSIPDRFSAQQFSDYHSELNMSSLELGDSALYFCASSSYSGPGSPLHFGNGTRLTVT.

In this sample, this clone turned up a few times. The chain has TRBV2 and TRBJ1-6; 8 nucleotides match TRBD1. The CDR3 totals 15 residues. With V trimmed by 2 bases and J by 9 bases, 6 bases remained unmatched. The V gene's germline CDR1 is SNHLY and CDR2 FYNNEI. CDR3 region: CASSEMDRAISPLHF. For the CDR3, the DNA is TGTGCCAGCAGTGAAATGGACAGGGCGATTTCACCCCTCCACTTT. Based on the CDR3 plus reference TRBV2 and TRBJ1-6, the full variable domain is EPEVTQTPSHQVTQMGQEVILRCVPISNHLYFYWYRQILGQKVEFLVSFYNNEISEKSEIFDDQFSVERPDGSNFTLKIRSTKLEDSAMYFCASSEMDRAISPLHFGNGTRLTVT.